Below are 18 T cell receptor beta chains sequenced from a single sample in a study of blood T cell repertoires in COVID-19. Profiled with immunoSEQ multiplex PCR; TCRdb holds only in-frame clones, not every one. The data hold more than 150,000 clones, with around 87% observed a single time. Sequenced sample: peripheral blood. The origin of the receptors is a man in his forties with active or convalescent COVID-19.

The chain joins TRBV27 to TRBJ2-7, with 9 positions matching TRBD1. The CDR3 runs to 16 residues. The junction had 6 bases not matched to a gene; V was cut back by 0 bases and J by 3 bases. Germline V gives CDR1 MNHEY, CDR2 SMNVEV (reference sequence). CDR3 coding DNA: TGTGCCAGCAGTTTATCGCGGACAGGGGACGGCTACGAGCAGTACTTC. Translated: CASSLSRTGDGYEQYF.

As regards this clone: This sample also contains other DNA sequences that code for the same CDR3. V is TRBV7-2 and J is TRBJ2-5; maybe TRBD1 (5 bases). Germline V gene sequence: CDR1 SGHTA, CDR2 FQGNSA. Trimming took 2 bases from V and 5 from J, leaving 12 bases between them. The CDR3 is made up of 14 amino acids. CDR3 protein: CASSLSRGQETQYF. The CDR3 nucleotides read TGTGCCAGCAGCTTATCTAGGGGTCAGGAGACCCAGTACTTC.

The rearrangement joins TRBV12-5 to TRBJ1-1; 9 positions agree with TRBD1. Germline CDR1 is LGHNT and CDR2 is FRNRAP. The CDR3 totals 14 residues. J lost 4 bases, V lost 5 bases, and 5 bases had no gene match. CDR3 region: CASGLGQGPTEAFF. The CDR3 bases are TGTGCTAGTGGTCTGGGACAGGGACCCACTGAAGCTTTCTTT.

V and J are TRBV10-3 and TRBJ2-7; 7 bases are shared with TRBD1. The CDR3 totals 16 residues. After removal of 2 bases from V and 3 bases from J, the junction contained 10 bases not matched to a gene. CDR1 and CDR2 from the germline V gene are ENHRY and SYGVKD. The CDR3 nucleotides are TGTGCCATCAGTGAGACGTTCCTCCGGGACAGCTACGAGCAGTACTTC. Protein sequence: CAISETFLRDSYEQYF.

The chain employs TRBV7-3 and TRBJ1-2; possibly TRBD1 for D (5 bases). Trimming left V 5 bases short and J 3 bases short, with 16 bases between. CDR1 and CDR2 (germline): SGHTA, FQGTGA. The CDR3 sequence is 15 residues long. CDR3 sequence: CASSPVGGVDYGYTF. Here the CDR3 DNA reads TGTGCCAGCAGCCCCGTGGGAGGGGTAGACTATGGCTACACCTTC.

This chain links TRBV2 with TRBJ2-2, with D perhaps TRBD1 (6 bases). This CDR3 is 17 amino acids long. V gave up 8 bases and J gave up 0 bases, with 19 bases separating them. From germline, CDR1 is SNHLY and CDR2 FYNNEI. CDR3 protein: CASAFTAGTTNTGELFF. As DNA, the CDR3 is TGTGCCAGCGCTTTTACGGCCGGGACAACGAACACCGGGGAGCTGTTTTTT.

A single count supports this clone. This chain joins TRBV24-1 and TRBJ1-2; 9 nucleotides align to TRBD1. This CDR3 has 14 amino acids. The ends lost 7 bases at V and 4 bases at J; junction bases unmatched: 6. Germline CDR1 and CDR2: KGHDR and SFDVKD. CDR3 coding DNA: TGTGCCACCAGCGGGGACAGGGTTTCCTATGGCTACACCTTC. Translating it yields CATSGDRVSYGYTF.

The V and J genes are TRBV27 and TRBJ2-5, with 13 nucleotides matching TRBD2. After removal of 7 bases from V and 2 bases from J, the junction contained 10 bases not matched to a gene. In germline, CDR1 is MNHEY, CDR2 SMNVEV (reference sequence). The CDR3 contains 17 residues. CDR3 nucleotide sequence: TGTGCCAGCACTCCTTATAGGACTAGCGGGGGACAAGAGACCCAGTACTTC. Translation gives CASTPYRTSGGQETQYF.

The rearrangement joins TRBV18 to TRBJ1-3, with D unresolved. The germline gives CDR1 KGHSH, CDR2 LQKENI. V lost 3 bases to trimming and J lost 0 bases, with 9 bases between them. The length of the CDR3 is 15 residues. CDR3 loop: CASSPQVNSGNTIYF. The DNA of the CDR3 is TGTGCCAGCTCACCCCAGGTAAACTCTGGAAACACCATATATTTT.

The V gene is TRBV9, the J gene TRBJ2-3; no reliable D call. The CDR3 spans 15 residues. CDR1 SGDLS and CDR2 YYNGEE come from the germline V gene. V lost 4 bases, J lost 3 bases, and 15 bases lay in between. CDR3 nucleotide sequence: TGTGCCAGCAGCCGCCGGAGTGGTGATACAGATACGCAGTATTTT. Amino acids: CASSRRSGDTDTQYF.

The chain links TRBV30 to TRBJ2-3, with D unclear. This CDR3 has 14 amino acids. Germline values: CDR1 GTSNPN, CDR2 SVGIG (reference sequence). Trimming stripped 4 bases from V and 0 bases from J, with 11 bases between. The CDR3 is CAWTHTTSTDTQYF. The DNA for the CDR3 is TGTGCCTGGACTCACACGACTAGCACAGATACGCAGTATTTT.

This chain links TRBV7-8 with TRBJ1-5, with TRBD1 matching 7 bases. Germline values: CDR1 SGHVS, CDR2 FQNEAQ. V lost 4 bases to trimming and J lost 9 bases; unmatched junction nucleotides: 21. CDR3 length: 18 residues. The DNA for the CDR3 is TGTGCCAGCAGCTCACGGGAAGCGGCAATACAGGGGTGGAGGCCCCAGCATTTT. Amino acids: CASSSREAAIQGWRPQHF.

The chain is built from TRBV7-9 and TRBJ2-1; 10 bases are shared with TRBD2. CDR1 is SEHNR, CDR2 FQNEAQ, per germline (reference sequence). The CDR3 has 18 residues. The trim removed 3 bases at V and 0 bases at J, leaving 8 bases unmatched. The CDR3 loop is CASSFRLAGAISYNEQFF. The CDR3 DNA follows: TGTGCCAGCAGCTTTCGGCTAGCGGGGGCCATCTCCTACAATGAGCAGTTCTTC.

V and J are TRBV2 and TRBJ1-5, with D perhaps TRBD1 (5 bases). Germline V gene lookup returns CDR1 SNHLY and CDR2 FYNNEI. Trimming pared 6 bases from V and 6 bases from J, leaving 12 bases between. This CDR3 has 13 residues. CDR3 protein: CASRGEESQPQHF. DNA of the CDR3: TGTGCCAGCAGAGGGGAGGAGAGTCAGCCCCAGCATTTT.

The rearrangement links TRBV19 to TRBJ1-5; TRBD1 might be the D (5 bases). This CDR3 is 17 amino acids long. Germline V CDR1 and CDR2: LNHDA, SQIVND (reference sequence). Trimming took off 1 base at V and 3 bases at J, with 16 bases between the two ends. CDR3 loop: CASSIGGWGRDNQPQHF. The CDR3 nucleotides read TGTGCCAGTAGTATAGGAGGATGGGGCAGGGACAATCAGCCCCAGCATTTT.

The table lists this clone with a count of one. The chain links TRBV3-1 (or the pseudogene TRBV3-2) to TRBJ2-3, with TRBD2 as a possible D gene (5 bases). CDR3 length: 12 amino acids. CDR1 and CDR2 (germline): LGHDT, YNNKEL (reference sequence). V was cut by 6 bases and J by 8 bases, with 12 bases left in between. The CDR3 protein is CASRNSVGTQYF. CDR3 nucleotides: TGTGCCAGCAGAAATAGCGTGGGTACGCAGTATTTT.

The CDR3 DNA is TGCGCCAGCAGTGACGGGCGGGGGAGCAATGAGCAGTTCTTC. Translation: CASSDGRGSNEQFF. The chain is built from TRBV10-1 and TRBJ2-1; 7 nucleotides line up with TRBD2. V lost 3 bases and J lost 6; bases outside the gene matches: 5. The CDR3 covers 14 residues. Germline V lookup: CDR1 WNHNN, CDR2 SYGVQD (reference sequence).

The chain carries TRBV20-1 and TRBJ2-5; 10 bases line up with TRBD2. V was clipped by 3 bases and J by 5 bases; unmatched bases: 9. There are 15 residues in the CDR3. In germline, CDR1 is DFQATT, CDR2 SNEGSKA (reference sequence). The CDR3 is CSASPGTSVGETQYF. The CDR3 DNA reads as TGCAGTGCTAGTCCAGGGACTAGCGTAGGGGAGACCCAGTACTTC.